These 18 T cell receptor beta chains originate from one sample sequenced in a study of glioma-infiltrating T cells. Amplification of TCR alpha and beta CDR3 regions from RNA used iRepertoire nested multiplex PCR. MiXCR, applied by TCRdb to the multiplex PCR reads, yields one record per CDR3 protein. Of about 380,000 distinct CDR3 sequences in the sample, roughly two fifths were seen once. What was sequenced was glioma tissue, nonneoplastic brain tissue, or PBMCs (not recorded which). These receptors all stem from a human donor with low-grade glioma or glioblastoma, undergoing nonglioma brain surgery, or in good health (not recorded which).

This clonotype was recorded a few times. This rearrangement joins TRBV2 to TRBJ1-2; D is unclear. Trimming left V 5 bases short and J 4 bases short, with 17 bases between. From germline, CDR1 is SNHLY and CDR2 FYNNEI. CDR3 length equals 15 residues. The CDR3 nucleotides are TGTGCCAGCAGTCCGGACCGTCGAATGGGCTATGGCTACACCTTC. It yields the protein CASSPDRRMGYGYTF.

The rearrangement joins TRBV3-1 to TRBJ1-1; possible D gene TRBD1, 5 bases. Germline CDR1 LGHDT, CDR2 YNNKEL (reference sequence). Trimming left V 7 bases short and J 3 bases short, with 24 bases between. The CDR3 loop spans 17 amino acids. CDR3: CASTTLGTGASYTEAFF. The CDR3 DNA reads TGTGCCAGCACCACCCTTGGAACCGGGGCATCTTACACTGAAGCTTTCTTT.

Points on this clonotype: One end of the junction does not line up with germline, which may come from a read error. This chain joins TRBV28 and TRBJ1-1, with TRBD1 matching 8 bases. Germline CDR1 MDHEN, CDR2 SYDVKM. The CDR3 loop spans 13 amino acids. The CDR3 sequence is CASSFDRGTEVFF. The CDR3 nucleotides read TGTGCCAGCAGTTTTGACAGGGGCACTGAAGTTTTCTTT.

Only one count was recorded for this clonotype. The chain employs TRBV7-2 and TRBJ2-3; 8 bases are shared with TRBD2. This CDR3 region has 15 residues. Per germline, CDR1 SGHTA and CDR2 FQGNSA. The V gene end was trimmed by 5 bases and the J gene end by 2 bases; junction bases not matched to a gene: 6. The CDR3 bases are TGTACCAGCAGCCGGGGGGGGGTCCTCACAGATACGCAGTATTTT. It encodes CTSSRGGVLTDTQYF.

The chain combines TRBV7-9 with TRBJ1-1; no clear D gene. Trimming cost V 5 bases and J 0 bases, with 16 bases left between them. The CDR3 sequence is 16 residues long. Germline CDR1 is SEHNR and CDR2 is FQNEAQ (reference sequence). As DNA, the CDR3 is TGTGCCAGCAGCAGGGTGGACCTCGAGTTGAACACTGAAGCTTTCTTT. Translating gives CASSRVDLELNTEAFF.

The chain links TRBV12-3 or TRBV12-4 to TRBJ1-4; weak D call: TRBD1 (6 bases). V was clipped by 2 bases and J by 7 bases, with 8 bases between them. The CDR3 totals 13 residues. The CDR3 reads CASSLQGPEKLFF. As DNA, the CDR3 is TGTGCCAGCAGTTTACAGGGGCCTGAAAAACTGTTTTTT.

This clonotype has ten or more counts. The chain combines TRBV27 with TRBJ2-1; D ambiguous. The CDR3 covers 13 residues. Germline CDR1 reads MNHEY; CDR2 reads SMNVEV (reference sequence). V was clipped by 3 bases and J by 7 bases, with 10 bases between them. Written as DNA, the CDR3 is TGTGCCAGCAGTTTGGATGGGGTGAATGAGCAGTTCTTC. Protein: CASSLDGVNEQFF.

This clonotype was seen once. The V and J genes are TRBV7-6 and TRBJ2-3; D gene unclear. The CDR3 spans 18 residues. Germline CDR1 is SGHVS and CDR2 is FNYEAQ. The V gene lost 5 bases and the J gene lost 0 bases, with 21 bases spanning the gap. Here the CDR3 DNA reads TGTGCCAGCAGCAACTCCCCTTTAGCAGCCTCTAGCACAGATACGCAGTATTTT. Its translation: CASSNSPLAASSTDTQYF.

There are a few counts of this clonotype. The chain couples TRBV24-1 to TRBJ1-1; weak D call: TRBD1 (5 bases). Trimming removed 7 bases at V and 4 bases at J, with 12 bases between. The CDR3 is 13 residues long. The germline V gene encodes CDR1 KGHDR and CDR2 SFDVKD. Here the CDR3 reads CATSRDGGTEAFF. CDR3 bases: TGTGCCACCAGCCGGGATGGGGGCACTGAAGCTTTCTTT.

This clonotype was observed many times. The DNA of the CDR3 is TGTGCCAGCAGTCCCCCCCCGAACTTGCCTCCGACGTTCTTT. Translating it yields CASSPPPNLPPTFF. V usage is TRBV6-2 or TRBV6-3 and J usage is TRBJ1-1; no clear D gene. Germline loops: CDR1 MNHEY, CDR2 SVGEGT. V lost 5 bases and J 14 bases, leaving 24 bases between the germline ends. The CDR3 loop spans 14 amino acids.

The sample holds many counts of this clonotype. J is TRBJ2-3 and V is TRBV20-1, with 7 bases aligning to TRBD2. The CDR3 spans 14 residues. Per germline, CDR1 DFQATT and CDR2 SNEGSKA (reference sequence). V lost 4 bases, J lost 2 bases, and 6 bases stayed unmatched. The CDR3, as DNA: TGCAGTGCTAAGCTCCTAGCGGACACAGATACGCAGTATTTT. Translated, it gives CSAKLLADTDTQYF.

There are many counts of this clonotype. The chain uses TRBV27 and TRBJ1-2; 9 nucleotides align to TRBD1. Germline V gives CDR1 MNHEY, CDR2 SMNVEV (reference sequence). This CDR3 region has 18 residues. After removal of 1 base from V and 4 bases from J, the junction contained 13 bases not matched to a gene. CDR3 residues: CASSLLSPGQGIGYGYTF. In nucleotides, the CDR3 is TGTGCCAGCAGTTTATTGTCTCCGGGACAGGGAATCGGCTATGGCTACACCTTC.

The V gene is TRBV3-1, the J gene TRBJ1-5, with 7 bases aligning to TRBD1. The CDR3 has 13 amino acids. Trimming removed 4 bases from V and 7 bases from J; junction bases left unmatched: 4. In germline, CDR1 is LGHDT, CDR2 YNNKEL (reference sequence). The CDR3, as DNA: TGTGCCAGCAGCCGCGCAGGGGGACAGCCCCAGCATTTT. This codes for CASSRAGGQPQHF.

This clonotype was seen repeatedly, ten times or more. The chain is built from TRBV6-2 or TRBV6-3 and TRBJ2-1, with 11 bases aligning to TRBD2. The CDR3 spans 18 residues. In germline, CDR1 is MNHEY, CDR2 SVGEGT. V was clipped by 2 bases and J by 7 bases; unmatched bases: 13. CDR3 region: CASSYPTSGSRRENEQFF. CDR3 sequence (DNA): TGTGCCAGCAGTTACCCCACTAGCGGGAGTCGAAGAGAGAATGAGCAGTTCTTC.

A remark on this clonotype: Possible read error: a much larger clone is one base away. The V and J genes are TRBV6-1 and TRBJ2-7; D uncertain. Germline lookup yields CDR1 MNHNS and CDR2 SASEGT. The CDR3 covers 10 residues. The V gene lost 10 bases and the J gene lost 5 bases, with 9 bases spanning the gap. DNA of the CDR3: TGTGCCACCCAGGAAGACGAGCAGTACTTC. Translation: CATQEDEQYF.

The chain links TRBV3-1 to TRBJ2-1; 9 bases match TRBD2. This CDR3 has 16 amino acids. The trim removed 4 bases at V and 10 bases at J, leaving 14 bases unmatched. Germline assignment: CDR1 LGHDT and CDR2 YNNKEL (reference sequence). In DNA, the CDR3 is TGTGCCAGCAGCCCCACCTTTAGCGGGAGATTAATAGAGCAGTTCTTC. Amino acids: CASSPTFSGRLIEQFF.

The V call is TRBV28, the J call TRBJ2-7; perhaps TRBD2 as D (6 bases). The V gene lost 7 bases and the J gene lost 3 bases, with 16 bases spanning the gap. The germline CDR1 and CDR2 sequences are MDHEN and SYDVKM. The CDR3 runs 14 residues. The CDR3 is CASTSSGYIYEQYF. CDR3 nucleotides: TGTGCCAGCACTTCCAGCGGGTATATCTACGAGCAGTACTTC.

This clonotype has at least ten counts. V usage is TRBV20-1 and J usage is TRBJ1-2, with D hard to call. V shed 0 bases and J shed 13 bases, with 12 bases lying between them. Germline V lookup: CDR1 DFQATT, CDR2 SNEGSKA (reference sequence). This CDR3 has 11 residues. The CDR3 DNA is TGCAGTGCTAGAGAGGAGGCCAGGTTCACCTTC. The encoded protein is CSAREEARFTF.